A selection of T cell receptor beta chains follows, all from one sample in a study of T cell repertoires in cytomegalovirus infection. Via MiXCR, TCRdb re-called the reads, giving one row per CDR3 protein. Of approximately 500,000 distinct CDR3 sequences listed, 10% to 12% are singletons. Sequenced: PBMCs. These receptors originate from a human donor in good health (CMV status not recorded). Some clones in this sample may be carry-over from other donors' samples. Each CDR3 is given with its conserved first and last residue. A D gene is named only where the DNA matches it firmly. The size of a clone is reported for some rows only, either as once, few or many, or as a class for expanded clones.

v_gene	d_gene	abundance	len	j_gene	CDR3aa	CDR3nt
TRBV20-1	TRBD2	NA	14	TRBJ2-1	CSAGTSGRRNEQFF	TGCAGTGCCGGGACTAGCGGGAGAAGAAATGAGCAGTTCTTC
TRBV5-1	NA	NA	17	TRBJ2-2	CASSPRDTLWNTGELFF	TGCGCCAGCAGTCCCCGTGATACTCTGTGGAACACCGGGGAGCTGTTTTTT
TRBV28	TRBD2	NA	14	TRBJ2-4	CTSIDTSGGDIQYF	TGTACCAGCATAGACACTAGCGGAGGGGACATTCAGTACTTC
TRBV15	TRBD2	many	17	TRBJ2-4	CATSRWLAGKTKNIQYF	TGTGCCACCAGCAGATGGTTAGCGGGTAAAACCAAAAACATTCAGTACTTC
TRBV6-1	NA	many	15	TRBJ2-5	CASSDHGTFQETQYF	TGTGCCAGCAGTGACCACGGGACGTTCCAAGAGACCCAGTACTTC
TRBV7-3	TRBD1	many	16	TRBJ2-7	CASSSAPGQPTYEQYF	TGTGCCAGCAGCTCCGCTCCGGGACAGCCGACCTACGAGCAGTACTTC
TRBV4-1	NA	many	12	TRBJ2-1	CASSQGGNEQFF	TGCGCCAGCAGCCAAGGAGGGAATGAGCAGTTCTTC
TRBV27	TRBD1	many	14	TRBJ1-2	CASSLQGANYGYTF	TGTGCCAGCAGCCTACAGGGGGCTAACTATGGCTACACCTTC
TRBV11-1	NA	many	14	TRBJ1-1	CASSLWGMNTEAFF	TGTGCCAGCAGCTTATGGGGAATGAACACTGAAGCTTTCTTT
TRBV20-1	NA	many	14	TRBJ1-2	CSARGGHVNYGYTF	TGCAGTGCTAGAGGCGGACACGTCAACTATGGCTACACCTTC
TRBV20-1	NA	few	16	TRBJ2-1	CSASLRRGGLYNEQFF	TGCAGTGCTAGCCTTCGGCGCGGGGGCCTTTACAATGAGCAGTTCTTC
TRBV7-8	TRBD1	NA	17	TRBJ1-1	CASSLARGQGQKAEAFF	TGTGCCAGCAGCTTAGCGAGGGGACAGGGGCAGAAGGCTGAAGCTTTCTTT
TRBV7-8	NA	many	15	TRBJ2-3	CASSNPRGDTDTQYF	TGTGCCAGCAGCAACCCCCGGGGAGACACAGATACGCAGTATTTT
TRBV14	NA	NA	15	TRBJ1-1	CASSRTLDRNTEAFF	TGTGCCAGCAGCCGGACCCTGGACAGGAACACTGAAGCTTTCTTT
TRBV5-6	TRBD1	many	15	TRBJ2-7	CASSFTGTGDYEQYF	TGTGCCAGCAGCTTTACCGGGACAGGGGACTACGAGCAGTACTTC
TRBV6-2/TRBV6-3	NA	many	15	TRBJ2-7	CASSYSSALTYEQYF	TGTGCCAGCAGTTACTCGAGCGCCTTGACCTACGAGCAGTACTTC
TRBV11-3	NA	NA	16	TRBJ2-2	CASSLVFGLNTGELFF	TGTGCCAGCAGCTTAGTTTTCGGGCTTAACACCGGGGAGCTGTTTTTT
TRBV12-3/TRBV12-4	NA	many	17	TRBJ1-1	CASSLLSFLVTDTEAFF	TGTGCCAGCAGTTTATTAAGTTTCCTTGTGACGGACACTGAAGCTTTCTTT
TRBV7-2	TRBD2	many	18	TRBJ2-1	CASSLLSPGLAGGNEQFF	TGTGCCAGCAGCTTATTGTCCCCGGGACTAGCGGGAGGCAATGAGCAGTTCTTC
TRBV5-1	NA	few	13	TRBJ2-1	CASSRDQGNEQFF	TGCGCCAGCAGCCGGGACCAGGGGAATGAGCAGTTCTTC
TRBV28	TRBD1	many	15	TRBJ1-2	CASRRPSRGLGGYTF	TGTGCCAGCAGAAGACCGTCCAGGGGGCTTGGTGGCTACACCTTC
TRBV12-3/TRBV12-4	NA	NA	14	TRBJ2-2	CASSLDGTTGELFF	TGTGCCAGCAGTTTAGACGGGACCACCGGGGAGCTGTTTTTT
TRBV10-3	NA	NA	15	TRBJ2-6	CAISELPSGANVLTF	TGTGCCATCAGTGAGCTCCCATCTGGGGCCAACGTCCTGACTTTC
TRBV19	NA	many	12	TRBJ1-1	CASTYMNTEAFF	TGTGCCAGTACTTACATGAACACTGAAGCTTTCTTT
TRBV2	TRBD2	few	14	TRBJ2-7	CASNTIGGINEQYF	TGTGCCAGCAACACAATCGGGGGGATCAACGAGCAGTACTTC
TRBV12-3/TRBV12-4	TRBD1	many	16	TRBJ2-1	CASSTDPGQGGNEQFF	TGTGCCAGCAGTACCGATCCGGGACAGGGTGGTAATGAGCAGTTCTTC
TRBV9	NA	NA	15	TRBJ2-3	CASSVVGVSTDTQYF	TGTGCCAGCAGCGTAGTCGGGGTCAGCACAGATACGCAGTATTTT
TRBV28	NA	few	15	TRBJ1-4	CASSLDGRRGQWLFF	TGTGCCAGCAGCCTCGACGGGAGGAGGGGACAATGGCTGTTTTTT
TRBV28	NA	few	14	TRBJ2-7	CASSLRQADYEQYF	TGTGCCAGCAGTTTACGTCAGGCGGACTACGAGCAGTACTTC
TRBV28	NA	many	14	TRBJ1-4	CASSFRGGDEKLFF	TGTGCCAGCAGTTTCCGAGGAGGGGATGAAAAACTGTTTTTT
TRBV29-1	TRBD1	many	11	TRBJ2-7	CSVHQGAKQYF	TGCAGCGTTCACCAGGGGGCAAAGCAGTACTTC
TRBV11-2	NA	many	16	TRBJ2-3	CASSPARGGDTDTQYF	TGTGCCAGCAGCCCGGCTCGAGGGGGGGACACAGATACGCAGTATTTT
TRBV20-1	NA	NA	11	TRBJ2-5	CSARLGETQYF	TGCAGTGCTAGGCTAGGGGAGACCCAGTACTTC
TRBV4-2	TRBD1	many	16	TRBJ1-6	CASSSPDRGRDSPLHF	TGTGCCAGCAGTTCCCCGGACAGGGGTCGAGATTCACCCCTCCACTTT
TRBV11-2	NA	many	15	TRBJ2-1	CASSSLRGPLNEQFF	TGTGCCAGCAGCTCCCTTCGGGGCCCCCTCAATGAGCAGTTCTTC
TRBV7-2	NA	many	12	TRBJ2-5	CASSQSPETQYF	TGTGCCAGCAGCCAAAGTCCGGAAACCCAGTACTTC
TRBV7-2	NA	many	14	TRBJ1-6	CASRPEGLWSPLHF	TGTGCCAGCAGACCCGAAGGGTTGTGGTCACCCCTCCACTTT
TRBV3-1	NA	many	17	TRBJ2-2	CASSQDGGGPNTGELFF	TGTGCCAGCAGCCAAGATGGTGGGGGACCGAACACCGGGGAGCTGTTTTTT
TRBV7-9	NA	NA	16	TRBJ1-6	CASSLAHAGKNSPLHF	TGTGCCAGCAGCTTAGCGCACGCAGGGAAAAATTCACCCCTCCACTTT
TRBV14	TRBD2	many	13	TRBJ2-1	CASSPSVAGEQFF	TGTGCCAGCAGCCCAAGCGTAGCGGGGGAGCAGTTCTTC
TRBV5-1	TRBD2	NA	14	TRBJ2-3	CASSTSGSRGSEYF	TGCGCCAGCAGCACCAGCGGGAGCAGGGGATCGGAGTATTTT
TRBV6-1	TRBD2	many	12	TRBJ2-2	CVSRGSVGELFF	TGTGTCTCGCGGGGGAGTGTAGGGGAGCTGTTTTTT
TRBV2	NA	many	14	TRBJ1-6	CASRGGTGNSPLHF	TGTGCCAGCAGAGGCGGGACGGGGAATTCACCCCTCCACTTT
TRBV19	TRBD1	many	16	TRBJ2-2	CASSIAGQGNTGELFF	TGTGCCAGTAGTATCGCAGGACAGGGGAACACCGGGGAGCTGTTTTTT
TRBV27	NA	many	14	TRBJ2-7	CASSPSRGPVEQYF	TGTGCCAGCAGTCCATCGCGAGGGCCCGTTGAGCAGTACTTC
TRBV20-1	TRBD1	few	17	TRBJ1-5	CSAREMRGQVADQPQHF	TGCAGTGCTAGAGAGATGAGGGGACAGGTCGCCGATCAGCCCCAGCATTTT
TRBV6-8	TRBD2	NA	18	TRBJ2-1	CDSSYRLPGLAGYNEQFF	TGTGACAGCAGTTACAGACTACCGGGACTAGCGGGATACAATGAGCAGTTCTTC
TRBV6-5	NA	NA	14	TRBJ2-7	CASSYAGPLYEQYF	TGTGCCAGCAGTTACGCGGGGCCCCTCTACGAGCAGTACTTC
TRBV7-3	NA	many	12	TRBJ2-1	CASSSLGDEQFF	TGTGCCAGCAGTTCCCTAGGAGATGAGCAGTTCTTC
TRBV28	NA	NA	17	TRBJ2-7	CASSLKEGSVRLYEQYF	TGTGCCAGCAGTTTAAAAGAAGGCTCGGTTCGCCTATACGAGCAGTACTTC
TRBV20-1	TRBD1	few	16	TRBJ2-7	CSARDVETGFVYEQYF	TGCAGTGCTAGAGATGTCGAGACAGGGTTTGTCTACGAGCAGTACTTC
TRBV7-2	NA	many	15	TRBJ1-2	CASSLNTGRGYGYTF	TGTGCCAGCAGCTTAAATACAGGGAGGGGATATGGCTACACCTTC
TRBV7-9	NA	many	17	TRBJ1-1	CASSLALTVSGRTEAFF	TGTGCCAGCAGCTTAGCCCTCACGGTCTCCGGGAGAACTGAAGCTTTCTTT
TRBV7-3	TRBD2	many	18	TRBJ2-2	CASSLNSGGYTNTGELFF	TGTGCCAGCAGCTTAAATAGCGGGGGCTACACGAACACCGGGGAGCTGTTTTTT
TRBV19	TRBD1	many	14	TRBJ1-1	CASSADRGGAEAFF	TGTGCCAGTAGCGCGGACAGGGGAGGCGCTGAAGCTTTCTTT